Each of the 2 T cell receptor beta chains below was sequenced from the same sample in a study of OX40 agonist ivuxolimab in advanced cancers. The method was immunoSEQ multiplex PCR; TCRdb's version includes in-frame clones alone and lacks a portion of them. This sample has about 100,000 clones, with 70% to 90% found just once. The starting material was CD4+ or CD8+ T cells sorted from blood, obtained in a trial of the OX40 agonist ivuxolimab. Source of these receptors: an adult with an advanced solid tumor such as melanoma, head and neck, liver or kidney cancer.

The chain links TRBV6-1 to TRBJ1-2, with 11 bases identical to TRBD1. The junction had 4 bases not matched to a gene; V was cut back by 5 bases and J by 8 bases. The CDR3 covers 13 residues. Germline CDR1 and CDR2: MNHNS and SASEGT. The CDR3 loop reads CASSRTGGLGYTF. The CDR3 region has the DNA TGTGCCAGCAGTCGGACAGGGGGCCTCGGCTACACCTTC.

V and J are TRBV28 and TRBJ2-4; D tentatively reads TRBD1 or TRBD2 (6 bases each). Germline lookup yields CDR1 MDHEN and CDR2 SYDVKM. V was shortened by 3 bases and J by 6 bases, with 9 bases between the two germline ends. There are 13 residues in the CDR3. The CDR3 loop reads CASSLGGTNIQYF. CDR3 DNA: TGTGCCAGCAGTTTGGGGGGCACAAACATTCAGTACTTC.